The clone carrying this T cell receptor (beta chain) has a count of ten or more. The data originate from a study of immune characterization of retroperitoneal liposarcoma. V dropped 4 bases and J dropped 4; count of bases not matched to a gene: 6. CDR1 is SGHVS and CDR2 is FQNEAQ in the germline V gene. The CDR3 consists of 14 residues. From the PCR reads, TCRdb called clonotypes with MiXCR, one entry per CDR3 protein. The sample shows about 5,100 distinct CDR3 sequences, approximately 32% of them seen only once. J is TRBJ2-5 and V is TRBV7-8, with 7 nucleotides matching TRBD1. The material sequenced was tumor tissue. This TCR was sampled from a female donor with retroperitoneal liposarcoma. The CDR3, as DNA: TGTGCCAGCAGCTCAACAGGGGCTGGAGAGACCCAGTACTTC. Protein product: CASSSTGAGETQYF.